A selection of T cell receptor beta chains follows, all from one sample in a study of cytomegalovirus exposure and HLA in healthy donors. Clones were sequenced by immunoSEQ multiplex PCR, and TCRdb holds only the in-frame ones, with some missing. The sample contains fewer than 200,000 clones, around four fifths of which appear only once. The sequenced sample consisted of PBMCs. All receptors come from a woman aged 45-60 years in good health and CMV-seronegative. The CDR3 runs from the conserved cysteine through the conserved F or W. Fields, in order: D gene, clone size, J gene, V gene, CDR3 DNA, CDR3 protein. D genes are given only for firm matches. A clone size is listed for some rows: how often the clone was seen (once, few, many), or a class if it is expanded.

>NA|NA|TRBJ2-1|TRBV6-1
TGTGCCAGCAGTCTAGGATACAATGAGCAGTTCTTC
CASSLGYNEQFF
>NA|NA|TRBJ2-7|TRBV10-2
TGCGCCAGCAGTGAGCTCGGGGAAACCTACGAGCAGTACTTC
CASSELGETYEQYF
>NA|NA|TRBJ2-2|TRBV9
TGTGCCAGCAGCGTTGGACTGAACACCGGGGAGCTGTTTTTT
CASSVGLNTGELFF
>TRBD2|NA|TRBJ2-3|TRBV6-1
TGTGCCAGCAGTGAAGGACTAGCGGGAGGGTTACCAGATACGCAGTATTTT
CASSEGLAGGLPDTQYF
>NA|NA|TRBJ1-1|TRBV5-6
TGTGCCTCCCGAGGCGGGATGAACACTGAAGCTTTCTTT
CASRGGMNTEAFF
>TRBD1|NA|TRBJ1-1|TRBV29-1
TGCAGCATCACAGGGGTGATGATGAACACTGAAGCTTTCTTT
CSITGVMMNTEAFF
>NA|NA|TRBJ1-1|TRBV27
TGTGCCAGCAGTTTATCCCCCTGGACAGCGAGGAACACTGAAGCTTTCTTT
CASSLSPWTARNTEAFF
>TRBD1|NA|TRBJ2-5|TRBV9
TGTGCCAGCAGCCGAACCGGGACAGGGGAAGAGACCCAGTACTTC
CASSRTGTGEETQYF
>NA|NA|TRBJ2-1|TRBV7-6
TGTGCCAGCAGCTCGTATACCGGGACTGACTACAATGAGCAGTTCTTC
CASSSYTGTDYNEQFF
>NA|NA|TRBJ2-7|TRBV7-2
TGTGCCAGCAGCTTAAGGACACTCTACGAGCAGTACTTC
CASSLRTLYEQYF
>TRBD2|NA|TRBJ2-3|TRBV7-9
TGTGCCAGCAGCTTATTAAAGGCTAGCGGAAGAGTCACAGATACGCAGTATTTT
CASSLLKASGRVTDTQYF
>NA|NA|TRBJ1-2|TRBV9
TGTGCCAGCAGCGTAGACACAGGATATGGCTACACCTTC
CASSVDTGYGYTF
>NA|few|TRBJ2-5|TRBV7-3
TGTGCCAGCAGCTTAACCGGGGGACTGTACCAAGAGACCCAGTACTTC
CASSLTGGLYQETQYF
>TRBD1|NA|TRBJ2-7|TRBV15
TGTGCCACCAGCCCCAGACAGGGGGCACCTTACGGGCAGTACTTC
CATSPRQGAPYGQYF
>NA|NA|TRBJ1-6|TRBV25-1
TGTGCCAGCAGTGGGAGCTCCTATAATTCACCCCTCCACTTT
CASSGSSYNSPLHF
>NA|NA|TRBJ1-5|TRBV7-3
TGTGCCAGCAGCTTAGAGTATCTCCAACCCCAGCATTTT
CASSLEYLQPQHF
>TRBD1|NA|TRBJ1-5|TRBV27
TGTGCCAGCAGCCGGACAGGGGTTGGCAATCAGCCCCAGCATTTT
CASSRTGVGNQPQHF
>NA|NA|TRBJ2-7|TRBV5-1
TGCGCCAGCAGCCCCTCGGAGCGAGTATTGTACTTC
CASSPSERVLYF
>TRBD2|NA|TRBJ2-1|TRBV9
TGTGCCAGCAGCGCCCAGGGGCGGGGGGGCTCGTACAATGAGCAGTTCTTC
CASSAQGRGGSYNEQFF
>NA|NA|TRBJ1-1|TRBV6-5
TGTGCCAGCAGTTACCAGGGGATTGGGAACACTGAAGCTTTCTTT
CASSYQGIGNTEAFF
>TRBD1|NA|TRBJ2-7|TRBV28
TGTGCCAGCGGAAGGACAGGAGCCTACGAGCAGTACTTC
CASGRTGAYEQYF
>TRBD1|few|TRBJ2-4|TRBV11-2
TGTGCCAGCAGCCGGATTGACAGGGGACTAGCCAAAAACATTCAGTACTTC
CASSRIDRGLAKNIQYF
>NA|NA|TRBJ2-7|TRBV27
TGTGCCAGCAGTTTCTCGGGAAGTGAGCAGTACTTC
CASSFSGSEQYF
>TRBD1|few|TRBJ2-7|TRBV7-6
TGTGCCAGCAGCTTAGTAGGGACAGGAACCTACGAGCAGTACTTC
CASSLVGTGTYEQYF
>NA|NA|TRBJ2-7|TRBV6-5
TGTGCCAGCAGACATAGGACAGCCTACGAGCAGTACTTC
CASRHRTAYEQYF
>TRBD1|NA|TRBJ1-6|TRBV27
TGTGCCAGCAGCCGACAGGGGGGGACCTATAATTCACCCCTCCACTTT
CASSRQGGTYNSPLHF
>NA|NA|TRBJ2-5|TRBV5-1
TGCGCCAGCAGCTTGATAACCGGGGAGGAGACCCAGTACTTC
CASSLITGEETQYF
>TRBD2|once|TRBJ2-3|TRBV5-1
TGCGCCAGCAGCCGGGGCGGGGGTCCAGATACGCAGTATTTT
CASSRGGGPDTQYF
>NA|few|TRBJ1-2|TRBV15
TGTGCCACCAGCAGAAACTCGGGACATATCTATGGCTACACCTTC
CATSRNSGHIYGYTF
>NA|NA|TRBJ1-4|TRBV7-9
TGTGCCAGCAGCCCAACCTACAGGGTTAATGAAAAACTGTTTTTT
CASSPTYRVNEKLFF
>NA|NA|TRBJ2-3|TRBV10-3
TGTGCCATCAGTGATCGCGGGTCTAGCACAGATACGCAGTATTTT
CAISDRGSSTDTQYF
>TRBD1|NA|TRBJ2-3|TRBV18
TGTGCCAGCTCACACGGACAGGGGTCAGATACGCAGTATTTT
CASSHGQGSDTQYF
>TRBD1|NA|TRBJ2-5|TRBV6-5
TGTGCCAGCAGTTACTCGACGGGACAGGGGGCGGGAGAGCAGTACTTC
CASSYSTGQGAGEQYF
>NA|NA|TRBJ1-1|TRBV9
TGTGCCAGCAGCCGTAAAAGCTGGGAGACTGAAGCTTTCTTT
CASSRKSWETEAFF
>NA|NA|TRBJ1-4|TRBV27
TGTGCCAGCAGTTCCTATCTTACTAATGAAAAACTGTTTTTT
CASSSYLTNEKLFF
>TRBD1|NA|TRBJ1-1|TRBV18
TGTGCCAGCTCACCCCACAGGGACAGCACTGAAGCTTTCTTT
CASSPHRDSTEAFF
>NA|NA|TRBJ2-2|TRBV11-2
TGTGCCAGCAGGACAAGTGCGGGTTCCGGGGAGCTGTTTTTT
CASRTSAGSGELFF
>NA|NA|TRBJ2-7|TRBV7-9
TGTGCCAGCAGCTTAGCCCCTCGAGCCTACGAGCAGTACTTC
CASSLAPRAYEQYF
>TRBD2|many|TRBJ2-2|TRBV10-3
TGTGCCATCACCTTAGCGGGAGGGCCTGGCGGGGAGCTGTTTTTT
CAITLAGGPGGELFF
>NA|few|TRBJ1-5|TRBV4-1
TGCGCCAGCAGCCAAGATCAGGCGGGGAGCAATCAGCCCCAGCATTTT
CASSQDQAGSNQPQHF
>NA|NA|TRBJ2-5|TRBV5-8
TGTGCCAGCAGCTTGTGGGCTGCAAAAGAGACCCAGTACTTC
CASSLWAAKETQYF
>TRBD1|NA|TRBJ2-7|TRBV27
TGTGCCAGCAGCTTATTACCGGGACAGGGGGCCTACGAGCAGTACTTC
CASSLLPGQGAYEQYF